Listed below are T cell receptor beta chains from one sample, sequenced in a study of identical twins. TCRdb reanalysed the 5' RACE reads using MiXCR and keeps one entry per CDR3 protein. The sample holds about 470,000 distinct CDR3 sequences; approximately 25% are singletons and the top ten take 2.9%. These data were also filed under a second study, of T cells expressing NK-cell markers.

The material sequenced was CD4+ T cells sorted from blood. The receptors shown here come from a woman aged 18-35 years in good health. Both conserved end residues are part of each CDR3. Fields, in order: clone size, J gene, D gene, CDR3 length, V gene, CDR3 DNA, CDR3 protein. The D gene is left open where the match is weak. Clone size is shown for a subset of rows, as once, few, many or a class of expanded clone.

>few|TRBJ2-7|TRBD2|13|TRBV20-1
TGCAGTGCTAGACGGAGCGGGAGGGGTGAGCAGTACTTC
CSARRSGRGEQYF
>.|TRBJ1-3|.|14|TRBV5-1
TGCGCCAGCAGCTTGCAGGCGACTGGAAACACCATATATTTT
CASSLQATGNTIYF
>once|TRBJ2-3|.|15|TRBV7-6
TGTGCCAGCAGCCCACGCCCGGGGTTGGGAGATACGCAGTATTTT
CASSPRPGLGDTQYF
>few|TRBJ2-5|.|14|TRBV12-3/TRBV12-4
TGTGCCAGCAGTTTGTGGAGGGACCAAGAGACTCAGTACTTC
CASSLWRDQETQYF
>few|TRBJ2-1|.|14|TRBV20-1
TGCAGTGCCCCTAGCAGAGGGAGTGTCTATGAGCAGTTCTTC
CSAPSRGSVYEQFF
>.|TRBJ2-7|.|14|TRBV6-5
TGTGCCAGCAGTTACTCGACCAGAACCTACGAGCAGTACTTC
CASSYSTRTYEQYF
>few|TRBJ1-1|TRBD1|12|TRBV25-1
TGTGCCAGCAGTGAATACAGGGGGGAAGCTTTCTTT
CASSEYRGEAFF
>.|TRBJ2-1|TRBD2|15|TRBV18
TGTGCCAGCTCACCCTTAGCGGGATCGGGAAATGAGCAGTTCTTC
CASSPLAGSGNEQFF
>.|TRBJ2-7|.|13|TRBV25-1
TGTGCCAGCACACCGGACATAACCTACGAGCAGTACTTC
CASTPDITYEQYF
>.|TRBJ1-2|.|12|TRBV20-1
TGCAGTGCTAGGGACGTAAACTATGGCTACACCTTC
CSARDVNYGYTF
>.|TRBJ2-5|.|13|TRBV19
TGTGCCAGTAGGAAGACAGACGGAGAGACCCAGTACTTC
CASRKTDGETQYF
>.|TRBJ2-1|TRBD2|15|TRBV10-1
TGCGCCAGCAGTGATTTAGCGGGAGGGCCACAGGAGCAGTTCTTC
CASSDLAGGPQEQFF
>.|TRBJ2-2|.|17|TRBV20-1
TGCAGTGCTAGATCGGCCGTCATTAGAGGCGGCACCGGGGAGCTGTTTTTT
CSARSAVIRGGTGELFF
>.|TRBJ2-2|.|13|TRBV6-1
TGTGCCAGCAGCTCGGCGGATACCGGGGAGCTGTTTTTT
CASSSADTGELFF
>many|TRBJ2-2|.|15|TRBV5-6
TGTGCCAGCAGCTTGCTAGGACAGAACACCGGGGAGCTGTTTTTT
CASSLLGQNTGELFF
>.|TRBJ2-3|TRBD1|15|TRBV4-1
TGCGCCAGCAGCTCATCCGGGACAGCTAAAGATACGCAGTATTTT
CASSSSGTAKDTQYF
>.|TRBJ1-1|TRBD1|13|TRBV20-1
TGCAGTGCCGGGACAGGAAGATACACTGAAGCTTTCTTT
CSAGTGRYTEAFF
>few|TRBJ2-1|TRBD1|15|TRBV5-1
TGCGCCAGCAGCCCGGGACAGACCCAGGATCCTGAGCAGTTCTTC
CASSPGQTQDPEQFF
>.|TRBJ1-1|.|14|TRBV6-1
TGTGCCAGCAGTCCCCTCAGCGGTGCCACTGAAGCTTTCTTT
CASSPLSGATEAFF
>.|TRBJ1-5|.|17|TRBV6-2/TRBV6-3
TGTGCCAGCAGTTACCACTCGCTGGTCCGGGAGAATCAGCCCCAGCATTTT
CASSYHSLVRENQPQHF
>few|TRBJ1-1|.|13|TRBV10-3
TGTGCCATCAGTGAGCTGGGAGACACTGAAGCTTTCTTT
CAISELGDTEAFF
>.|TRBJ1-1|.|14|TRBV20-1
TGCAGTGCTAGAAGTATCCGTTGGAACACTGAAGCTTTCTTT
CSARSIRWNTEAFF
>few|TRBJ2-7|TRBD1|14|TRBV5-1
TGCGCCAGCAGCATAGACAGGGAGACCTACGAGCAGTACTTC
CASSIDRETYEQYF
>few|TRBJ1-5|.|12|TRBV7-9
TGTGCCAGCAGCTCCCAGCGGCAGCCCCAGCATTTT
CASSSQRQPQHF
>few|TRBJ2-5|.|14|TRBV10-3
TGTGCCATCAGTGAGTCCTACGCAAAGGGGACCCAGTACTTC
CAISESYAKGTQYF
>.|TRBJ2-7|.|11|TRBV7-2
TGTGCCCGCGGCCCCAGAGACGAGCAGTACTTC
CARGPRDEQYF
>few|TRBJ1-2|.|12|TRBV5-6
TGTGCCAGCAGCTTCATAGGGGCCGGCTACACCTTC
CASSFIGAGYTF
>.|TRBJ1-1|.|16|TRBV12-3/TRBV12-4
TGTGCCAGCCGACGACCCCGCAGGGAGATGAACACTGAAGCTTTCTTT
CASRRPRREMNTEAFF
>.|TRBJ2-7|.|14|TRBV20-1
TGCAGTGCCGCGGCCGTACAGGGAGGATACGAGCAGTACTTC
CSAAAVQGGYEQYF
>.|TRBJ2-2|.|17|TRBV11-2
TGTGCCAGCAGCCCTCCTAGGGGGAGGGCTGGGACCGGGGAGCTGTTTTTT
CASSPPRGRAGTGELFF
>few|TRBJ1-2|.|13|TRBV7-2
TGTGCCAGCAGTAATACGGTGGGAACTGGCTACACCTTC
CASSNTVGTGYTF
>.|TRBJ2-7|.|13|TRBV6-5
TGTGCCAGCAGTTCTCGGGACCGCTACGAGCAGTACTTC
CASSSRDRYEQYF
>few|TRBJ1-1|.|12|TRBV29-1
TGCAGCGGCCGACACAGGAACACTGAAGCTTTCTTT
CSGRHRNTEAFF
>.|TRBJ2-2|TRBD1|16|TRBV7-2
TGTGCCAGCAGCCTACGTGGACAGGGGGTCACCGGGGAGCTGTTTTTT
CASSLRGQGVTGELFF
>.|TRBJ1-1|TRBD1|13|TRBV19
TGTGCCAGCAAGGGACAGGGAGACACTGAAGCTTTCTTT
CASKGQGDTEAFF
>few|TRBJ2-7|TRBD1|12|TRBV20-1
TGCAGTGCTAGAGGGCAGGGGGCCGAGCAGTACTTC
CSARGQGAEQYF
>.|TRBJ2-1|TRBD2|15|TRBV27
TGTGCCAGCAGTTCCCTTTCTAGCGGGAGGTATGAGCAGTTCTTC
CASSSLSSGRYEQFF
>.|TRBJ1-1|.|12|TRBV29-1
TGCAGCGTTGGGGTAGCGAACACTGAAGCTTTCTTT
CSVGVANTEAFF
>.|TRBJ2-1|.|14|TRBV5-4
TGTGCCAGCAGCTGGGCTGGGGGGAACAATGAGCAGTTCTTC
CASSWAGGNNEQFF
>.|TRBJ1-2|.|14|TRBV5-1
TGCGCCAGCAGCCTCTTGGGCAGCGAGGGAGGCTACACCTTC
CASSLLGSEGGYTF
>.|TRBJ2-7|TRBD2|16|TRBV11-2
TGTGCCAGCAAGGGAGGGATGGACAACCCCAACTACGAGCAGTACTTC
CASKGGMDNPNYEQYF
>many|TRBJ2-7|.|11|TRBV29-1
TGCAGCGTTGGGGACGGGTACGAGCAGTACTTC
CSVGDGYEQYF